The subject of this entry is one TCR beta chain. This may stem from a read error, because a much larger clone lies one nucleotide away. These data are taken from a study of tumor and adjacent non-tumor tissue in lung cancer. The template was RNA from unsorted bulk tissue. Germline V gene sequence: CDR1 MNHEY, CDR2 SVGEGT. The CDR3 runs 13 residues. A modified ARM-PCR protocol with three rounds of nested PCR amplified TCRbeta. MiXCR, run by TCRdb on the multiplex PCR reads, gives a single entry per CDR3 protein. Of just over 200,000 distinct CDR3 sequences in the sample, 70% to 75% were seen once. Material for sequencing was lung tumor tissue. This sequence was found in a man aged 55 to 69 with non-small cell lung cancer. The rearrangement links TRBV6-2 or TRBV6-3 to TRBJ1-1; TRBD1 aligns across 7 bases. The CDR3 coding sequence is TGTACCAGCAGCCACGGGACAGTTATTGAAGCTTTCTTT. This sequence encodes CTSSHGTVIEAFF.